This T cell receptor beta chain was sequenced in a study of T cell responses to AZD1222 COVID-19 vaccine. Method: immunoSEQ multiplex PCR; TCRdb's copy keeps in-frame clones and lacks some. This table has about 98,000 clones, approximately 86% appearing once. The CDR3 spans 14 residues. The germline gives CDR1 MNHEY, CDR2 SVGEGT. V lost 2 bases and J lost 3; bases outside the gene matches: 3. V usage is TRBV6-2 or TRBV6-3 and J usage is TRBJ1-2; TRBD1 matches at 7 bases. This TCR was sampled from an adult in good health. The sample was peripheral blood, taken on day 0 of MenACWY control vaccination. CDR3 nucleotide sequence: TGTGCCAGCAGTTACCGGCAGGGGGACTATGGCTACACCTTC. It yields the protein CASSYRQGDYGYTF.